This T cell receptor beta chain stems from a study of metastatic and nonmetastatic thyroid tumors. This clone has a count of ten or more. The CDR3 runs to 14 residues. Germline CDR1 SEHNR, CDR2 FQNEAQ (reference sequence). Trimming cost V 8 bases and J 9 bases; bases outside gene matches: 11. Among the patients, none had received any treatment before thyroid surgery. TCRdb re-analyzed the PCR reads using MiXCR. Here the sample spans some 4,000 clones, 25% to 35% being singletons. Sequencing was carried out using adjacent normal tissue. This chain links TRBV7-9 with TRBJ2-1; 9 bases match TRBD2. The source of this sequence is a male donor with papillary thyroid cancer or a benign thyroid nodule (not recorded which). Some clones in this sample may be carry-over from other donors' samples. CDR3 sequence reads: CASVLLAGWGEQFF. CDR3 in DNA: TGTGCCAGCGTCCTGCTAGCGGGGTGGGGTGAGCAGTTCTTC.